Listed below are T cell receptor beta chains from one sample, sequenced in a study of shared clonotypes between healthy human individuals. Generated by immunoSEQ multiplex PCR, the TCRdb table keeps only in-frame clones and is missing some. This table has some 2,500,000 clones, 80% to 95% appearing once. Sample: naive CD4+ T cells from PBMCs. The receptors shown here come from a man aged 18 to 30 in good health. Some clones in this sample may be carry-over from other donors' samples. The CDR3 runs from the conserved cysteine through the conserved F or W. D genes are given only for firm matches. Expanded clones are given a class, and other clones once, few, many or no size at all.

V: TRBV7-9; J: TRBJ1-2; D: NA; size: NA; DNA: TGTGCCAGCAGCTTACCCCAGGGTGTTGGCTACACCTTC; CDR3: CASSLPQGVGYTF
V: TRBV5-8; J: TRBJ2-3; D: TRBD2; size: NA; DNA: TGTGCCAGCAGCTTGGCCGGGACTAGCCGCACAGATACGCAGTATTTT; CDR3: CASSLAGTSRTDTQYF
V: TRBV15; J: TRBJ2-5; D: NA; size: NA; DNA: TGTGCCACCAGCAGCCCGGACAGTTTAGAGACCCAGTACTTC; CDR3: CATSSPDSLETQYF
V: TRBV9; J: TRBJ2-1; D: NA; size: NA; DNA: TGTGCCAGCAGCTCCCACTTAGGAGGTAAAGGGTCCTACAATGAGCAGTTCTTC; CDR3: CASSSHLGGKGSYNEQFF
V: TRBV2; J: TRBJ2-2; D: NA; size: NA; DNA: TGTGCCAGCATTGGGGGACTTAGAAACACCGGGGAGCTGTTTTTT; CDR3: CASIGGLRNTGELFF
V: TRBV4-3; J: TRBJ2-1; D: TRBD2; size: NA; DNA: TGCGCCAGCATAACAAGCGGGAGGGCCCCCAATGAGCAGTTCTTC; CDR3: CASITSGRAPNEQFF
V: TRBV6-1; J: TRBJ2-1; D: NA; size: NA; DNA: TGTGCCAGCACGCAGCATACCTACAATGAGCAGTTCTTC; CDR3: CASTQHTYNEQFF
V: TRBV18; J: TRBJ1-1; D: NA; size: NA; DNA: TGTGCCAGCTCACCACCGAATGCAGGGTTTATGAACACTGAAGCTTTCTTT; CDR3: CASSPPNAGFMNTEAFF
V: TRBV27; J: TRBJ1-1; D: TRBD1; size: NA; DNA: TGTGCCAGCAGTCCGGGACAGGGTCAAGCTTTCTTT; CDR3: CASSPGQGQAFF
V: TRBV4-3; J: TRBJ2-3; D: TRBD2; size: NA; DNA: TGCGCCAGCAGCCGTGGACCGGGACTAGCACTCCCAGATACGCAGTATTTT; CDR3: CASSRGPGLALPDTQYF
V: TRBV14; J: TRBJ1-1; D: NA; size: NA; DNA: TGTGCCAGCAGTCCGGACCTTAGACAGACCACTGAAGCTTTCTTT; CDR3: CASSPDLRQTTEAFF
V: TRBV25-1; J: TRBJ2-5; D: NA; size: NA; DNA: TGTGCCAGCAGTGACCCCGCCTCGCCCAGAGAGACCCAGTACTTC; CDR3: CASSDPASPRETQYF
V: TRBV28; J: TRBJ2-7; D: TRBD2; size: NA; DNA: TGTGCCAGCAGACCTAGCCGGGGCGGGAGCTCCTACGAGCAGTACTTC; CDR3: CASRPSRGGSSYEQYF
V: TRBV28; J: TRBJ2-7; D: TRBD2; size: NA; DNA: TGTGCCAGCAGTCCGAGCGGGGGGCTAACCTACGAGCAGTACTTC; CDR3: CASSPSGGLTYEQYF
V: TRBV19; J: TRBJ2-7; D: TRBD1; size: NA; DNA: TGTGCCAGTAGTAGGGGCACAGGGGACACCTACGAGCAGTACTTC; CDR3: CASSRGTGDTYEQYF
V: TRBV2; J: TRBJ2-1; D: TRBD2; size: NA; DNA: TGTGCCAGCAGTGGGGCGGGAGGGCCCTGGAATGAGCAGTTCTTC; CDR3: CASSGAGGPWNEQFF
V: TRBV18; J: TRBJ2-7; D: TRBD2; size: NA; DNA: TGTGCCAGCTCGCCAGGACGCCGACTAGCGGAGACCTACGAGCAGTACTTC; CDR3: CASSPGRRLAETYEQYF
V: TRBV7-2; J: TRBJ2-1; D: TRBD1; size: NA; DNA: TGTGCCAGCAGGTCCGGGACAGGGACCCACTATGAGCAGTTCTTC; CDR3: CASRSGTGTHYEQFF
V: TRBV5-1; J: TRBJ2-1; D: NA; size: NA; DNA: TGCGCCAGCAGCACGACATCCCCGTCGGCCAATGAGCAGTTCTTC; CDR3: CASSTTSPSANEQFF
V: TRBV27; J: TRBJ1-2; D: NA; size: NA; DNA: TGTGCCACCCCGGGACGATTGTATGGCTACACCTTC; CDR3: CATPGRLYGYTF
V: TRBV18; J: TRBJ2-1; D: NA; size: NA; DNA: TGTGCCAGCTCGGCAGGGGAGGGGTTTTTTTATGAGCAGTTCTTC; CDR3: CASSAGEGFFYEQFF
V: TRBV28; J: TRBJ1-2; D: TRBD1; size: NA; DNA: TGTGCCAGCACGGCGGGGTCGGACAGGGGAGGCTACACCTTC; CDR3: CASTAGSDRGGYTF
V: TRBV5-1; J: TRBJ2-7; D: TRBD1; size: NA; DNA: TGCGCCAGCAGCTCGGACGCCGGGACAGGGCTCGAGCAGTACTTC; CDR3: CASSSDAGTGLEQYF
V: TRBV5-1; J: TRBJ1-2; D: TRBD1; size: NA; DNA: TGCGCCAGCAGCTTGTATTCGGGACAGCATAACTATGGCTACACCTTC; CDR3: CASSLYSGQHNYGYTF
V: TRBV7-9; J: TRBJ2-5; D: NA; size: NA; DNA: TGTGCCAGCAGCTTAAGGCCACGGGACAACCAATATCCCGAGACCCAGTACTTC; CDR3: CASSLRPRDNQYPETQYF
V: TRBV18; J: TRBJ2-3; D: NA; size: NA; DNA: TGTGCCAGCTCACCACAGCAGGGTAATAATCTCGGCACAGATACGCAGTATTTT; CDR3: CASSPQQGNNLGTDTQYF
V: TRBV2; J: TRBJ2-1; D: NA; size: NA; DNA: TGTGCCAGCAGTGGAAGGGGCGGAGGCGGGGCAGGGGCCTACAATGAGCAGTTCTTC; CDR3: CASSGRGGGGAGAYNEQFF
V: TRBV7-3; J: TRBJ2-1; D: TRBD1; size: NA; DNA: TGTGCCAGCAGCTTAACGAGGACAGGGGACAATGAGCAGTTCTTC; CDR3: CASSLTRTGDNEQFF
V: TRBV19; J: TRBJ2-7; D: TRBD2; size: NA; DNA: TGTGCCAGTAGTATAGGAAGAGGGTTAGCGGGAGCGGCGTACGAGCAGTACTTC; CDR3: CASSIGRGLAGAAYEQYF
V: TRBV6-1; J: TRBJ1-2; D: NA; size: NA; DNA: TGTGCCAGCAGGTGGTTTAGTGATTCTAACTATGGCTACACCTTC; CDR3: CASRWFSDSNYGYTF
V: TRBV5-1; J: TRBJ1-1; D: TRBD1; size: NA; DNA: TGCGCCAGCAGCCCCGGGGACAGGGGGCCGGAGCGTGAAGCTTTCTTT; CDR3: CASSPGDRGPEREAFF
V: TRBV18; J: TRBJ1-1; D: NA; size: few; DNA: TGTGCCAGCTCACGCCGGGAAAATGAAGCTTTCTTT; CDR3: CASSRRENEAFF
V: TRBV19; J: TRBJ2-7; D: NA; size: NA; DNA: TGTGCCAGTAGTATGCGGGCGTCTCCCTCCTACGAGCAGTACTTC; CDR3: CASSMRASPSYEQYF
V: TRBV6-5; J: TRBJ1-1; D: NA; size: NA; DNA: TGTGCCAGCAGTTTCGGATCGGGTGGTGAAGCTTTCTTT; CDR3: CASSFGSGGEAFF
V: TRBV2; J: TRBJ1-1; D: NA; size: NA; DNA: TGTGCCAGCAGTGAGTCTCAGAAAGCTTTCTTT; CDR3: CASSESQKAFF
V: TRBV19; J: TRBJ1-5; D: NA; size: NA; DNA: TGTGCCAGTAGTCCCCCAAGAGAGGGCTACAATCAGCCCCAGCATTTT; CDR3: CASSPPREGYNQPQHF
V: TRBV7-6; J: TRBJ2-5; D: NA; size: few; DNA: TGTGCCAGCAGCTCGCGAGGACAGACCCAAGAGACCCAGTACTTC; CDR3: CASSSRGQTQETQYF
V: TRBV5-6; J: TRBJ2-1; D: TRBD2; size: NA; DNA: TGTGCCAGCAGCCCTAGCGGGAGGGCCCCCAATGAGCAGTTCTTC; CDR3: CASSPSGRAPNEQFF
V: TRBV11-3; J: TRBJ1-1; D: NA; size: NA; DNA: TGTGCCAGCAGCAGGGACAAGAACACTGAAGCTTTCTTT; CDR3: CASSRDKNTEAFF
V: TRBV21-1; J: TRBJ2-7; D: NA; size: NA; DNA: TGTGCCAGCAGCAAGTGGGGGCAGCTGGTCGGAGGTTCCTACGAGCAGTACTTC; CDR3: CASSKWGQLVGGSYEQYF